The rows below give T cell receptor beta chains drawn from one sample of a study of beta chain features in type 1 diabetes. The table came from immunoSEQ multiplex PCR; TCRdb's copy has only in-frame clones and leaves some out. The sample consists of approximately 730,000 clones, around an eighth of them appearing once. Sequenced: naive CD4+ T cells from blood. The receptors were sampled from a man aged 18 to 29 with type 1 diabetes. The CDR3 runs from the conserved cysteine through the conserved F or W. Fields, in order: clone size, V gene, J gene, D gene, CDR3 DNA, CDR3 protein. A D gene is named only where the DNA matches it firmly. Expanded clones get a size class; other rows say once, few or many, or leave the size out.

size: few; V: TRBV4-1; J: TRBJ1-2; D: -; DNA: TGCGCCAGCAGCCAAGAACAAGGGGCTGTCTATGGCTACACCTTC; CDR3: CASSQEQGAVYGYTF
size: -; V: TRBV2; J: TRBJ2-5; D: TRBD2; DNA: TGTGCCAGCAGTGGGAAGGGACTAGCGGGGCAAGAGACCCAGTACTTC; CDR3: CASSGKGLAGQETQYF
size: -; V: TRBV28; J: TRBJ1-5; D: -; DNA: TGTGCCAGCAATCGGGCAGATAGCAATCAGCCCCAGCATTTT; CDR3: CASNRADSNQPQHF
size: -; V: TRBV9; J: TRBJ2-3; D: -; DNA: TGTGCCAGCAGCGTAGGCATAGGGGACACAGATACGCAGTATTTT; CDR3: CASSVGIGDTDTQYF
size: few; V: TRBV28; J: TRBJ2-3; D: -; DNA: TGTGCCAGCCTTCCGGGAGACACAGATACGCAGTATTTT; CDR3: CASLPGDTDTQYF
size: -; V: TRBV10-3; J: TRBJ1-1; D: -; DNA: TGTGCCATCAGTGAGTCTGGGGGGGGGACTGAAGCTTTCTTT; CDR3: CAISESGGGTEAFF
size: -; V: TRBV30; J: TRBJ2-2; D: -; DNA: TGTGCCTGGAGTGTACTAGTTCGGGAGCTGTTTTTT; CDR3: CAWSVLVRELFF
size: -; V: TRBV19; J: TRBJ2-3; D: -; DNA: TGTGCCAGTAGGTCCGAGGAACTTGTTACGCAGTATTTT; CDR3: CASRSEELVTQYF
size: few; V: TRBV7-8; J: TRBJ1-3; D: -; DNA: TGTGCCAGCAGCCAGGAGTCTGGAAACACCATATATTTT; CDR3: CASSQESGNTIYF
size: -; V: TRBV11-2; J: TRBJ2-3; D: -; DNA: TGTGCCAGCAGCTCCGCTAGAGATACGCAGTATTTT; CDR3: CASSSARDTQYF
size: few; V: TRBV10-3; J: TRBJ2-5; D: -; DNA: TGTGCCATCAGTGAGTCTCTTGCGGGGGCCGCGGAGACCCAGTACTTC; CDR3: CAISESLAGAAETQYF